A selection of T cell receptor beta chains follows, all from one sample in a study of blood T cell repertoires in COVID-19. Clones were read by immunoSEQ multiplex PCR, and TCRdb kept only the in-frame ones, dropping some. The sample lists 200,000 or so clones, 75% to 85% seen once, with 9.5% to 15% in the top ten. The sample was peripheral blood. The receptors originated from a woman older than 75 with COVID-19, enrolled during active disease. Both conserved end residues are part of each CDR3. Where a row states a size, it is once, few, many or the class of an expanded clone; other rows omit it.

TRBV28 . CASSPSGTGGNQPQHF
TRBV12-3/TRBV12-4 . CASSWTGTDGYTF
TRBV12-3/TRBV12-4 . CASTRDRGNEQFF
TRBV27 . CASSLSGTPANEKLFF
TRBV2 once CASSATGSLGTEAFF
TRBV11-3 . CASSRPGTGEQYF
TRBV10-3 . CAIQGITDTQYF
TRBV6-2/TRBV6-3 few CASSYGPGQGLMNNSPLHF
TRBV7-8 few CASSLGFAGNEQYF
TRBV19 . CASSIAGTGHQPQHF
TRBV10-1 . CAVPTDDSNQPQHF
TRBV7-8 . CASSLMALIGTSGPTEQYF
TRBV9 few CASSVAPLGTYNEQFF
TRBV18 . CASSPRDREYEKLFF
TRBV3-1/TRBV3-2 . CASSQAGETIYF
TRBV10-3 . CAISEWLAITDTQYF
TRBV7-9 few CASSLETAYGYTF
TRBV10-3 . CATEQGDEDSPLHF
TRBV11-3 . CASSLRTERQAFF
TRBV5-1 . CASSFYLAGLNTGELFF
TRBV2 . CASRPTRTTYEQYF
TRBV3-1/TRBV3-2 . CASSPGDNQPQHF
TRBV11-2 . CASSVDRNYGYTF
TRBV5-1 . CASSWGTSNTGELFF
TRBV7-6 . CASSRGGWTPFLLTGELFF
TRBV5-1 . CASSLKSEGEAFF
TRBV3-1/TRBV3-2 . CASSQGGTFYEQYF
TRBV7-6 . CASSGHRFWGTEAFF
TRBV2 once CASSVSRGPYNEQFF
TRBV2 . CASGRVGETQYF
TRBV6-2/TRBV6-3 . CASSYSRDSYYEQYF
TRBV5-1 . CASSEGPSLNSPLHF
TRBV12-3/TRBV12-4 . CASSWSLNTEAFF
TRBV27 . CASSYSAGSYEQYF
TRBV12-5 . CASGQRGTNSYEQYF
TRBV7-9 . CASSSGTSAQLSSYEQYF
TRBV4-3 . CASSQDLGGGSDTQYF
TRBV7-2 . CASSVTGRSYNEQFF
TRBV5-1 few CASSLEGAGGKEQYF
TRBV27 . CASSLSIGEHSYEQYF
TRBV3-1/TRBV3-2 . CASSQSLANEQFF
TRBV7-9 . CASSPGTGGDTQYF
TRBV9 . CASSIRGTTDTQYF
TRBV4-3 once CASSQDPYWKEGTTEGTEAFF
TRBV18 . CASSPPEQGGYTF